This is a list of T cell receptor beta chains from one sample in a study of T cells in Graves' hyperthyroidism and ophthalmopathy. TCRdb called the multiplex PCR reads again in MiXCR, with one record for every CDR3 protein. There are 500,000 to 550,000 distinct CDR3 sequences in the sample; under 25% occur only once, and 26% lies in the top ten. Sequencing input: blood. The receptor source for this set is a man between 18 and 29 years old with Graves' hyperthyroidism. CDR3s include the opening cysteine and the closing phenylalanine or tryptophan. The D gene is left open where the match is weak. For some rows the clone size is stated as once, few or many, or as a class when expanded; others skip it.

CDR3nt: TGTGCCAGCAGTCCACCGGGACGGCCCTCCTCTGGAAACACCATATATTTT
CDR3aa: CASSPPGRPSSGNTIYF
d_gene: -
abundance: -
v_gene: TRBV6-2/TRBV6-3
j_gene: TRBJ1-3

CDR3nt: TGTGCCTGGAGGGAGGGGACAGATACGCAGTATTTT
CDR3aa: CAWREGTDTQYF
d_gene: -
abundance: few
v_gene: TRBV30
j_gene: TRBJ2-3

CDR3nt: TGTGCCAGCAGCCCCTGGGACACCGCCTACGAGCAGTACTTC
CDR3aa: CASSPWDTAYEQYF
d_gene: -
abundance: few
v_gene: TRBV3-1
j_gene: TRBJ2-7

CDR3nt: TGTGCCAGCAGCTTAGGGACAGGGAAGTTTTACGGGGAGCTGTTTTTT
CDR3aa: CASSLGTGKFYGELFF
d_gene: TRBD1
abundance: few
v_gene: TRBV11-2
j_gene: TRBJ2-2

CDR3nt: TGCGCCAGCAGCTTGTTATGGGGGTCGTCCTACGAGCAGTACTTC
CDR3aa: CASSLLWGSSYEQYF
d_gene: -
abundance: -
v_gene: TRBV5-1
j_gene: TRBJ2-7

CDR3nt: TGTGCCACGCGCCTGGGACATCAGCCCCAGCATTTT
CDR3aa: CATRLGHQPQHF
d_gene: -
abundance: many
v_gene: TRBV19
j_gene: TRBJ1-5

CDR3nt: TGTGCCAGCAGCTCTACGGTCCGAGGACAGCCCCAGCATTTT
CDR3aa: CASSSTVRGQPQHF
d_gene: -
abundance: -
v_gene: TRBV6-1
j_gene: TRBJ1-5

CDR3nt: TGCAGTGCTAGAAGTCCAGGGGGTGGAAACACCATATATTTT
CDR3aa: CSARSPGGGNTIYF
d_gene: TRBD1
abundance: many
v_gene: TRBV20-1
j_gene: TRBJ1-3

CDR3nt: TGTGCCAGCAGTTTGCGGACAGCGCTTTTCTCCGAGCAGTACTTC
CDR3aa: CASSLRTALFSEQYF
d_gene: -
abundance: many
v_gene: TRBV27
j_gene: TRBJ2-7

CDR3nt: TGTGCCAGCAGCTACCGGGACAGGATCTACGAGCAGTACTTC
CDR3aa: CASSYRDRIYEQYF
d_gene: TRBD1
abundance: many
v_gene: TRBV6-2/TRBV6-3
j_gene: TRBJ2-7

CDR3nt: TGTGCCAGCAAGTTAACGGCGGGGGGCCCCTCTTCTTTC
CDR3aa: CASKLTAGGPSSF
d_gene: TRBD2
abundance: many
v_gene: TRBV11-2
j_gene: TRBJ2-6

CDR3nt: TGCGCCAGCAGCTCGGATACGTGGATCTCAGAGTATGGCTACACCTTC
CDR3aa: CASSSDTWISEYGYTF
d_gene: -
abundance: -
v_gene: TRBV5-1
j_gene: TRBJ1-2

CDR3nt: TGTGCCAGCAGTTACTCGGGAGCTTTAGGCTACACCTTC
CDR3aa: CASSYSGALGYTF
d_gene: -
abundance: -
v_gene: TRBV6-5
j_gene: TRBJ1-2

CDR3nt: TGTGCCAGCAGCTTAGCGCTACGGGACAGGTACTGGGACGGCATACTTTTTGAGCAGTACTTC
CDR3aa: CASSLALRDRYWDGILFEQYF
d_gene: TRBD1
abundance: many
v_gene: TRBV7-8
j_gene: TRBJ2-7

CDR3nt: TGTGCCAGCAGCCAAGAGGGGTTTGGCTACACCTTC
CDR3aa: CASSQEGFGYTF
d_gene: -
abundance: many
v_gene: TRBV3-1
j_gene: TRBJ1-2

CDR3nt: TGTGCCAGTAGCCTCCAAAGGCCGAACACTGAAGCTTTCTTT
CDR3aa: CASSLQRPNTEAFF
d_gene: -
abundance: many
v_gene: TRBV19
j_gene: TRBJ1-1